Detailed here is one T cell receptor beta chain. This clonotype came up a few times. Its antigen is unknown. Nothing much larger sits one base from this clone, and base qualities are not available. Sequenced on an Illumina NovaSeq 6000. Using 5'RACE with constant-segment primers, TCRalpha and TCRbeta cDNA libraries were constructed, with sample barcodes and unique molecular identifiers added in the process. RNA was extracted from every sample with Trizol reagent. Libraries were amplified in two PCR steps, with a second sample barcode and Illumina TruSeq adapters added in the second step. The libraries were sequenced on an Illumina NovaSeq using 2 x 150 bp paired-end reads. Processing in the source paper ran as follows. Reads were demultiplexed and collapsed into UMI-guided consensus sequences with migec v1.2.7. Using mixcr v2.1.11, UMI consensuses were aligned to TRA and TRB V and J templates and then assembled into clonotypes. Clonotypes were classified as expanded or contracted when called significant by both edgeR and NoisET, with noise models trained on biological replicates. For edgeR calls, a false discovery rate-adjusted p below 0.01 and a log2 fold-change threshold of 1 were applied. As an exploratory analysis of dynamics, PCA with hierarchical clustering was applied to max-normalized trajectories of the 1000 most abundant clonotypes. Separately sequenced CD4+ and CD8+ repertoires were used to assign the CD4 or CD8 phenotype of responding clones. TCRdb itself trimmed the public reads at Q25 with fastp, ran MiXCR and retained productive beta chains. Rows are combined by CDR3 protein, so each entry shows the most common genes and DNA. In this record, the V and J calls reflect TCRdb's handling and not the investigators' own analysis. This sample is represented by tens of thousands of distinct CDR3 sequences; about 7.1% of them were singletons. 1.4% of the sample lies in the top ten.

The data were taken from a study of T-cell memory formation after mild COVID-19 (dated by TCRdb to the early 2020s). Context from the whole study: TCR sequence clusters from the two donors were found to be largely donor specific. The cohort comprised two young, previously healthy adult volunteers, one female and one male. In a couple of donors, T-cell clones that expanded and contracted after mild COVID-19 were tracked by sequencing TCRalpha and TCRbeta repertoires over time.

Paper-wide results and their limitations: Clones contracting from day 15 to 85 had balanced CD4/CD8 phenotypes, while a second wave expanding from day 15 to 37 was biased towards CD4+. The second-wave clones that peaked on day 37 were not confirmed to be SARS-CoV-2 specific. Only two mild cases were covered by the study, and larger cohorts that include severe cases with pre-infection samples were considered necessary. Some responding clones were found in pre-infection memory, which suggests that pre-existing cross-reactive memory T cells took part in the SARS-CoV-2 response. Contracting CD4+ clones appeared mostly in the CM and EM memory subsets, whereas CD8+ clones were enriched in EMRA.

The CDR3 measures 13 amino acids from cysteine to phenylalanine. The sequence is cut down to CDR3 DNA, 39 bases in frame from base 1. V lost 1 base and J lost 2 bases; the stretch between them is 6 bases long. Looking up the germline V gene yields CDR1 SGHVS and CDR2 FNYEAQ. Ficoll-Paque density gradient centrifugation was used to isolate PBMCs. The clonotype originates from a man between 18 and 35 years old who had mild COVID-19 (a few samples of this study predate the infection). The sample titles of this study are shuffled in the database, so cell type and time point are left out; the donor was told from shared clones. This sequence uses TRBV7-6 and TRBJ2-7, with a tentative D gene TRBD1 over 5 matching bases. Source material: PBMCs or a T cell subset sorted from them (not recorded which). The nucleotide sequence reads TGTGCCAGCAGCTTAGAGACAGCCTACGAGCAGTACTTC. Its amino acids are CASSLETAYEQYF.